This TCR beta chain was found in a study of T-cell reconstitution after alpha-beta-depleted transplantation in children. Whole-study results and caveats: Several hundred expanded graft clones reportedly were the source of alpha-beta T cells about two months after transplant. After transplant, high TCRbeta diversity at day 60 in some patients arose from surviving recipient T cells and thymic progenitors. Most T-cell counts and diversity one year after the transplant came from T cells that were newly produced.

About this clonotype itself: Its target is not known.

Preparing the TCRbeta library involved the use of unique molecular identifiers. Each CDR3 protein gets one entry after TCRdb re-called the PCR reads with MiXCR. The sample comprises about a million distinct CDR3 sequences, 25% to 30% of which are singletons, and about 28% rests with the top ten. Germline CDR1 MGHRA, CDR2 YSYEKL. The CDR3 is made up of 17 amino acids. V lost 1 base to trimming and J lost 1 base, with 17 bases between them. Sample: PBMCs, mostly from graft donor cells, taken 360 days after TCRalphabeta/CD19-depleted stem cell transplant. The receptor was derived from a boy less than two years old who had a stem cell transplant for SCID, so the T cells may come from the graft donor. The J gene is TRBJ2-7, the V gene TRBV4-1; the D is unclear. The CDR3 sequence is CASSQGPAWQESYEQYF. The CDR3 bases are TGCGCCAGCAGCCAAGGGCCCGCGTGGCAGGAATCCTACGAGCAGTACTTC.